The 18 T cell receptor beta chains listed next were all sequenced from one sample in a study of technical replicates of blood from several donors. The method was immunoSEQ multiplex PCR; TCRdb's version includes in-frame clones alone and lacks a portion of them. The top ten hold 0.24% of the sample, which has about 84,000 clones, 93% seen once. The specimen sequenced was T cells isolated from PBMCs. The receptors were gathered from a human donor in good health.

The chain has TRBV7-2 and TRBJ2-3, with 8 bases matching TRBD2. CDR1 SGHTA and CDR2 FQGNSA come from the germline V gene. The CDR3 runs to 17 residues. Trimming removed 1 base from V and 3 bases from J; junction bases left unmatched: 9. In DNA form, the CDR3 reads TGTGCCAGCAGCTTAGAATTCGGGCGGGGGGTAACAGATACGCAGTATTTT. Translated, it gives CASSLEFGRGVTDTQYF.

The CDR3 DNA reads as TGTGCCAGCAGCCTTGCGCCCAGGGGGCGGGAGACCCAGTACTTC. Its protein product is CASSLAPRGRETQYF. The chain carries TRBV7-8 and TRBJ2-5, with 8 bases aligning to TRBD1. J gave up 5 bases and V 5 bases, and 10 bases lay outside the gene matches. From germline, CDR1 is SGHVS and CDR2 FQNEAQ. The CDR3 is 15 residues long.

The rearrangement uses TRBV19 and TRBJ1-3; TRBD1 might be the D (5 bases). V lost 5 bases to trimming and J lost 2 bases, with 10 bases between them. The germline V gene has CDR1 LNHDA and CDR2 SQIVND (reference sequence). The CDR3 is 14 amino acids. The chain's CDR3 is CASSPRGAGNTIYF. The DNA of the CDR3 is TGTGCCAGTAGTCCCCGGGGGGCTGGAAACACCATATATTTT. Complete variable domain (other parts from reference TRBV19 and TRBJ1-3): DGGITQSPKYLFRKEGQNVTLSCEQNLNHDAMYWYRQDPGQGLRLIYYSQIVNDFQKGDIAEGYSVSREKKESFPLTVTSAQKNPTAFYLCASSPRGAGNTIYFGEGSWLTVV.

V gene TRBV29-1 combines with J gene TRBJ1-1; 10 bases fit TRBD1. Germline CDR1 SQVTM, CDR2 ANQGSEA. The junction had 2 bases not matched to a gene; V was cut back by 4 bases and J by 0 bases. This CDR3 has 14 residues. Here the CDR3 DNA reads TGCAGCGTTGCGACAGGGGGCTTGAACACTGAAGCTTTCTTT. Its translation: CSVATGGLNTEAFF.

The chain carries TRBV5-6 and TRBJ2-5, with D perhaps matching TRBD1 (5 bases). This CDR3 is built from 13 residues. CDR1 SGHDT and CDR2 YYEEEE come from the germline V gene. V was clipped by 4 bases and J by 2 bases, with 9 bases between them. As DNA, the CDR3 is TGTGCCAGCAGCCCAGGGTGGCAAGAGACCCAGTACTTC. It encodes CASSPGWQETQYF.

The CDR3 DNA is TGTGCCAGCAGCTCCTCCGGGACAGGGGACATTCAGTACTTC. Amino acid sequence: CASSSSGTGDIQYF. This rearrangement joins TRBV7-9 to TRBJ2-4; 10 bases agree with TRBD1. The germline CDR1 and CDR2 sequences are SEHNR and FQNEAQ (reference sequence). The trim removed 4 bases at V and 8 bases at J, leaving 5 bases unmatched. The CDR3 extends over 14 amino acids. Filled out from reference TRBV7-9 and TRBJ2-4, the complete variable domain reads DTGVSQNPRHKITKRGQNVTFRCDPISEHNRLYWYRQTLGQGPEFLTYFQNEAQLEKSRLLSDRFSAERPKGSFSTLEIQRTEQGDSAMYLCASSSSGTGDIQYFGAGTRLSVL.

About this clone itself: This CDR3 fails to terminate in the conserved phenylalanine or tryptophan, so it likely reflects a read error. CDR3 in amino acids: CASSQGQGYGYTL. DNA for the CDR3: TGCGCCAGCAGCCAGGGACAGGGTTATGGCTACACCCTC. V is TRBV4-1 and J is TRBJ1-2, with TRBD1 identical over 9 bases. V shed 3 bases, J shed 5 bases, and the junction held 1 base outside the gene matches. The germline V gene has CDR1 MGHRA and CDR2 YSYEKL. CDR3 length: 13 residues.

The chain employs TRBV28 and TRBJ2-3, with TRBD2 identical over 7 bases. The CDR3 extends over 16 amino acids. V dropped 2 bases and J dropped 0; count of bases not matched to a gene: 5. CDR1 MDHEN and CDR2 SYDVKM come from the germline V gene. CDR3: CASSLVGGTSTDTQYF. DNA for the CDR3: TGTGCCAGCAGTTTAGTCGGGGGGACTAGCACAGATACGCAGTATTTT.

The chain joins TRBV6-1 to TRBJ2-3, with 13 bases lining up with TRBD2. V gave up 6 bases and J gave up 2 bases; unmatched junction bases: 14. Germline V gene sequence: CDR1 MNHNS, CDR2 SASEGT. CDR3 size: 19 residues. The CDR3 region has the DNA TGTGCCAGCAGAGAAACGGGACTAGCGGGGTCCGCTCCCACAGATACGCAGTATTTT. Its translation is CASRETGLAGSAPTDTQYF.

This chain links TRBV28 with TRBJ2-3; D is possibly TRBD1 (5 bases). The CDR3 sequence is 17 residues long. Germline CDR1 MDHEN, CDR2 SYDVKM. Trimming took 7 bases from V and 0 from J, leaving 20 bases between them. The CDR3 spells CASNTGQGLTSTDTQYF. CDR3 DNA sequence: TGTGCCAGCAATACTGGTCAGGGCCTTACTAGCACAGATACGCAGTATTTT.

J is TRBJ2-7 and V is TRBV12-5, with 7 bases lining up with TRBD1. V shed 6 bases, J shed 2 bases, and the junction held 4 bases outside the gene matches. The CDR3 length is 13 residues. The V gene's germline CDR1 is LGHNT and CDR2 FRNRAP. This CDR3 is CASGRQGTYEQYF. The DNA of the CDR3 is TGTGCTAGTGGAAGACAGGGAACCTACGAGCAGTACTTC.

This clone was picked up one time. The chain carries TRBV2 and TRBJ1-1; D is unclear. This CDR3 region has 11 residues. Looked up from germline, CDR1 is SNHLY and CDR2 is FYNNEI. V was pared by 2 bases and J by 8 bases, with 6 bases between. The DNA for the CDR3 is TGTGCCAGCAGTGAAAATTCGGAAGCTTTCTTT. Protein: CASSENSEAFF.

The gene calls are TRBV27 and TRBJ2-3; D might be TRBD1 (6 bases). The V and J ends lost 5 bases and 2 bases respectively, with 20 bases between them. The CDR3 totals 17 residues. Germline V gene data show CDR1 as MNHEY and CDR2 as SMNVEV (reference sequence). This chain's CDR3 is CASSRQQGPRYTDTQYF. The DNA of the CDR3 is TGTGCCAGCAGTCGTCAGCAGGGGCCGCGATACACAGATACGCAGTATTTT.

The chain combines TRBV5-1 with TRBJ2-3, with D unresolved. CDR3 length: 16 residues. V was shortened by 0 bases and J by 6 bases, with 17 bases between the two germline ends. Germline assignment: CDR1 SGHRS and CDR2 YFSETQ. The CDR3 spells CASSLGGYGLGDTQYF. The CDR3 DNA is TGCGCCAGCAGCTTGGGTGGCTATGGGCTTGGGGATACGCAGTATTTT. Together with reference TRBV5-1 and TRBJ2-3, the CDR3 gives the full variable domain: KAGVTQTPRYLIKTRGQQVTLSCSPISGHRSVSWYQQTPGQGLQFLFEYFSETQRNKGNFPGRFSGRQFSNSRSEMNVSTLELGDSALYLCASSLGGYGLGDTQYFGPGTRLTVL.

The chain combines TRBV7-9 with TRBJ2-7; 9 bases are a match to TRBD2. The CDR3 runs to 14 residues. Germline V CDR1 and CDR2: SEHNR, FQNEAQ (reference sequence). After removal of 1 base from V and 2 bases from J, the junction contained 0 bases not matched to a gene. Here the CDR3 DNA reads TGTGCCAGCAGCTTAGGACTAGCGGCCTACGAGCAGTACTTC. This gives the protein CASSLGLAAYEQYF.

This chain links TRBV4-2 with TRBJ2-4; 10 bases line up with TRBD2. With 2 bases clipped from V and 4 bases from J, the junction kept 5 bases outside the gene matches. Germline CDR1 and CDR2: LGHNA and YNFKEQ. The CDR3 covers 16 residues. In DNA form, the CDR3 reads TGTGCCAGCAGCCAACCTGAAGCGGGAGGGAAAAACATTCAGTACTTC. Protein: CASSQPEAGGKNIQYF.

This chain connects TRBV5-1 to TRBJ1-1, with 8 bases fitting TRBD1. V shed 3 bases and J 1 base; nucleotides not matched to a gene: 2. CDR1 is SGHRS, CDR2 YFSETQ, per germline. The CDR3 has 14 residues. CDR3 coding DNA: TGCGCCAGCAGCTCGGACAGGGAGAACACTGAAGCTTTCTTT. It yields the protein CASSSDRENTEAFF.

This rearrangement joins TRBV5-4 to TRBJ1-4, with TRBD1 as a possible D gene (5 bases). Trimming pared 0 bases from V and 4 bases from J, leaving 10 bases between. Germline CDR1 is SGHNT and CDR2 is YYREEE (reference sequence). CDR3 size: 15 residues. Written as DNA, the CDR3 is TGTGCCAGCAGCTTGGCCGATCAGGGTAATGAAAAACTGTTTTTT. Translating gives CASSLADQGNEKLFF.